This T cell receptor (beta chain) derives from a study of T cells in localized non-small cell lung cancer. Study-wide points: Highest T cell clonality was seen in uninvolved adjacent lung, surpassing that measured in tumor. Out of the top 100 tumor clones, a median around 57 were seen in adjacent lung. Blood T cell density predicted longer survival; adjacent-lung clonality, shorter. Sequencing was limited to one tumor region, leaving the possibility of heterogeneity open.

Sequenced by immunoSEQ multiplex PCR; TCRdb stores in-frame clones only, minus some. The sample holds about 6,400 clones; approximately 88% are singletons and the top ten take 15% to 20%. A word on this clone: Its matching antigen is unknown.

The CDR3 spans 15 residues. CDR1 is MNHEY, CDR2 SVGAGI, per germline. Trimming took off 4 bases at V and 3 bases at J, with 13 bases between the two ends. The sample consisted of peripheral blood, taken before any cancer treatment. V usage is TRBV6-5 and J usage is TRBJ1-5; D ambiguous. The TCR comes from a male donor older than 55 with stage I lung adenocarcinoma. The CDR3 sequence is CASSFTAGPNQPQHF. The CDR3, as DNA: TGTGCCAGCAGTTTCACGGCAGGTCCCAATCAGCCCCAGCATTTT.